These T cell receptor beta chains were read from a single sample in a study of OX40 agonist ivuxolimab in advanced cancers. Produced via immunoSEQ multiplex PCR; TCRdb's table is partial and in-frame only. The data hold roughly 100,000 clones, with around 87% observed a single time. The input for sequencing was CD4+ or CD8+ T cells sorted from blood, taken in a trial of the OX40 agonist ivuxolimab. The source of these receptors is an adult with an advanced solid tumor such as melanoma, head and neck, liver or kidney cancer. CDR3s include the opening cysteine and the closing phenylalanine or tryptophan. The D gene is left open where the match is weak. Clone size is given for some rows only: seen once, a few or many times, or a class if the clone is expanded.

CASSRVAGGEKLFF	TGCGCCAGCAGCCGGGTCGCAGGGGGTGAAAAACTGTTTTTT	NA	TRBV5-1	TRBJ1-4	TRBD1
CAHATGGGTQYF	TGTGCCCATGCGACAGGTGGAGGGACCCAGTACTTC	few	TRBV30	TRBJ2-5	NA
CASSLVGDSYNEQFF	TGCGCCAGCAGCTTGGTCGGGGACTCCTACAATGAGCAGTTCTTC	NA	TRBV5-1	TRBJ2-1	NA
CASSLMGGDETQYF	TGCGCCAGCAGCTTGATGGGGGGTGACGAGACCCAGTACTTC	NA	TRBV5-1	TRBJ2-5	NA
CASSTGTVRNEQYF	TGTGCCAGCAGCACCGGGACGGTGAGAAACGAGCAGTACTTC	NA	TRBV7-9	TRBJ2-7	NA
CAWRGGQGASGVTEAFF	TGTGCCTGGAGGGGAGGACAGGGGGCTTCGGGAGTCACTGAAGCTTTCTTT	once	TRBV30	TRBJ1-1	TRBD1
CASSFGDRERATNEKLFF	TGCGCCAGCAGCTTCGGGGACAGGGAAAGGGCGACTAATGAAAAACTGTTTTTT	NA	TRBV5-1	TRBJ1-4	TRBD1
CASSLKDRLYQETQYF	TGTGCCAGCAGCTTAAAGGACAGGCTGTACCAAGAGACCCAGTACTTC	once	TRBV7-9	TRBJ2-5	TRBD1
CASSLGQGPLEKLFF	TGTGCCAGCAGCTTAGGGCAGGGGCCCCTTGAAAAACTGTTTTTT	NA	TRBV13	TRBJ1-4	NA
CASSLGFSSYEQYF	TGTGCCAGCAGCTTAGGATTCAGCTCCTACGAGCAGTACTTC	NA	TRBV7-2	TRBJ2-7	NA
CATKDKSIGQFF	TGTGCCACCAAGGACAAGTCTATAGGGCAGTTCTTC	NA	TRBV10-3	TRBJ2-1	NA
CASSDPSGGLDTEAFF	TGTGCCAGCAGCGATCCTTCTGGGGGGCTGGACACTGAAGCTTTCTTT	once	TRBV9	TRBJ1-1	NA
CASSEYRGSTEAFF	TGTGCCAGCAGTGAATACAGGGGGTCCACTGAAGCTTTCTTT	NA	TRBV25-1	TRBJ1-1	TRBD1
CASSQWTDLDGYTF	TGTGCCAGCTCACAATGGACGGACTTGGATGGCTACACCTTC	few	TRBV18	TRBJ1-2	NA
CASSTQSGYANYGYTF	TGTGCCAGCAGTACTCAATCGGGGTACGCTAACTATGGCTACACCTTC	NA	TRBV25-1	TRBJ1-2	NA
CASSRENYGYTF	TGTGCCAGCAGCCGGGAGAACTATGGCTACACCTTC	NA	TRBV4-2	TRBJ1-2	NA
CASTQGPVGYGYTF	TGTGCCAGCACCCAGGGTCCGGTGGGCTATGGCTACACCTTC	NA	TRBV5-4	TRBJ1-2	NA
CASSGVFLVDEKLFF	TGTGCCAGCAGTGGAGTATTTCTCGTCGATGAAAAACTGTTTTTT	NA	TRBV6-1	TRBJ1-4	NA
CASSLVGDRFNEQFF	TGTGCCAGCAGCTTAGTAGGCGACAGGTTCAATGAGCAGTTCTTC	NA	TRBV7-6	TRBJ2-1	NA
CAWREGNRGYEQYF	TGTGCCTGGAGGGAGGGGAACAGGGGCTACGAGCAGTACTTC	few	TRBV30	TRBJ2-7	NA
CASRPLAGATDTQYF	TGTGCCAGCAGGCCCCTAGCGGGGGCCACAGATACGCAGTATTTT	NA	TRBV6-1	TRBJ2-3	TRBD2
CASLWTKDYEQYF	TGTGCCAGTCTTTGGACAAAAGACTACGAGCAGTACTTC	NA	TRBV6-1	TRBJ2-7	NA
CASNKVATPGNQPQHF	TGTGCCAGTAATAAGGTCGCCACCCCGGGTAATCAGCCCCAGCATTTT	NA	TRBV19	TRBJ1-5	NA
CASSLSGGFEDTQYF	TGCGCCAGCAGTCTTAGCGGAGGGTTTGAGGATACGCAGTATTTT	NA	TRBV4-3	TRBJ2-3	NA
CASSSRIAGGSFFTDTQYF	TGTGCCAGCAGCTCTAGGATCGCGGGGGGGTCCTTCTTCACAGATACGCAGTATTTT	NA	TRBV7-9	TRBJ2-3	TRBD2
CASSSGARDRGFEKLFF	TGTGCCAGCAGCAGTGGCGCCCGGGACAGGGGGTTTGAAAAACTGTTTTTT	NA	TRBV27	TRBJ1-4	TRBD1
CASSAHRGLMNTEAFF	TGTGCCAGCAGTGCACACAGGGGGCTTATGAACACTGAAGCTTTCTTT	NA	TRBV6-1	TRBJ1-1	TRBD1
CASSRLIRGGRNEQFF	TGCGCCAGCAGCAGGTTAATTAGGGGGGGTAGGAATGAGCAGTTCTTC	NA	TRBV4-3	TRBJ2-1	NA
CASSPLGSRGGGELFF	TGTGCCAGTAGTCCCTTGGGATCAAGGGGAGGCGGGGAGCTGTTTTTT	NA	TRBV19	TRBJ2-2	NA
CASSYSIAGGPGEQYF	TGTGCCAGCAGTTACTCGATCGCAGGGGGCCCAGGCGAGCAGTACTTC	NA	TRBV6-5	TRBJ2-7	TRBD1
CASSYARRDRGYGYTF	TGTGCCAGCAGCTACGCCCGCCGGGACAGGGGCTATGGCTACACCTTC	NA	TRBV11-2	TRBJ1-2	TRBD1
CATSRDGSSGNTIYF	TGTGCCACCAGCAGAGACGGGAGCTCTGGAAACACCATATATTTT	NA	TRBV15	TRBJ1-3	NA
CASSSGTLGHRDTEAFF	TGTGCCAGCAGCTCCGGGACATTGGGGCATCGGGACACTGAAGCTTTCTTT	NA	TRBV11-2	TRBJ1-1	NA
CASSAYGTGGPMNTEAFF	TGTGCCAGCAGCGCTTATGGGACAGGGGGTCCCATGAACACTGAAGCTTTCTTT	once	TRBV9	TRBJ1-1	TRBD1
CATSSEGARTDTQYF	TGTGCCACCAGCAGTGAGGGGGCGCGGACAGATACGCAGTATTTT	NA	TRBV15	TRBJ2-3	TRBD1
CASRGANVLTF	TGTGCCAGCAGAGGGGCCAACGTCCTGACTTTC	NA	TRBV7-9	TRBJ2-6	NA
CASSEWVGYEQYF	TGTGCCAGCAGTGAATGGGTCGGGTACGAGCAGTACTTC	NA	TRBV25-1	TRBJ2-7	NA
CASSLGTHLTDTQYF	TGTGCCAGCAGCCTCGGGACCCACCTCACAGATACGCAGTATTTT	NA	TRBV6-5	TRBJ2-3	NA
CASSLVGRMNTEAFF	TGCGCCAGCAGCTTGGTGGGGAGGATGAACACTGAAGCTTTCTTT	NA	TRBV5-1	TRBJ1-1	NA